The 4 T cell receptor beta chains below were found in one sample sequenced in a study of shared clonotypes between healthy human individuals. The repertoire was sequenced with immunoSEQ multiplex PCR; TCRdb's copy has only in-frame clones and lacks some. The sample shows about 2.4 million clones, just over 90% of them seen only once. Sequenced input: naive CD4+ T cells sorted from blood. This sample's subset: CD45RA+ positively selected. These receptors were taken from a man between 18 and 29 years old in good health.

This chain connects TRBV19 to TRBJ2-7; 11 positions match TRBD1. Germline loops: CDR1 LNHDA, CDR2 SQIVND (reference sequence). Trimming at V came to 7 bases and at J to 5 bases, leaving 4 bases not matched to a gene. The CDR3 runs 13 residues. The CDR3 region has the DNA TGTGCCAGTAATCCGGGACAGGGGGACGAGCAGTACTTC. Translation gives CASNPGQGDEQYF.

The CDR3, as DNA: TGCGCCAGCAGCTTGAAGACCGGCAGCGGGGCAGATACGCAGTATTTT. This gives the protein CASSLKTGSGADTQYF. The rearrangement joins TRBV5-1 to TRBJ2-3; TRBD2 matches at 7 bases. CDR1 is SGHRS and CDR2 is YFSETQ in the germline V gene. The CDR3 sequence is 16 residues long. V gave up 1 base and J gave up 4 bases; unmatched junction bases: 9.

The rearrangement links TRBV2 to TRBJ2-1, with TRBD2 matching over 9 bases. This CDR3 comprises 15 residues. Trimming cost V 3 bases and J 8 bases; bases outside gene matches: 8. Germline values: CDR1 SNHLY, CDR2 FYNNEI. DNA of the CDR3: TGTGCCAGCAGTGACCCTAGCGGGACCACGTATGAGCAGTTCTTC. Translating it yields CASSDPSGTTYEQFF. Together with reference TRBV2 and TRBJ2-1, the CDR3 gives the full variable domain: EPEVTQTPSHQVTQMGQEVILRCVPISNHLYFYWYRQILGQKVEFLVSFYNNEISEKSEIFDDQFSVERPDGSNFTLKIRSTKLEDSAMYFCASSDPSGTTYEQFFGPGTRLTVL.

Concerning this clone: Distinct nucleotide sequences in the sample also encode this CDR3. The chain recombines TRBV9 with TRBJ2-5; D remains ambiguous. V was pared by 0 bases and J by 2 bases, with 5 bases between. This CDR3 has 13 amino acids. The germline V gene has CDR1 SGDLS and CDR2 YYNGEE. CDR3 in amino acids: CASSVAGQETQYF. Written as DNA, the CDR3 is TGTGCCAGCAGCGTAGCGGGTCAAGAGACCCAGTACTTC.